The sequence of this TCR beta chain was determined in a study of CD8 T cell repertoires and HIV-1 epitope variants. The germline V and J ends were trimmed by 2 bases and 2 bases, with 7 bases remaining between them. The CDR3 spans 13 residues. CDR1 and CDR2 from the germline V gene are SGHNT and YYREEE (reference sequence). Concerning this clone: What it recognizes is unknown.

Some clones are missing from TCRdb's copy, which holds only in-frame ones; the method was immunoSEQ multiplex PCR. Of 6,500 to 9,000 clones listed, just over 65% were seen once; the top ten hold around 42%. Sequences were obtained from cultured CD8+ T cells derived from PBMCs. This chain uses TRBV5-4 with TRBJ1-2; no definite D call. The source of this sequence is a male donor with HIV. In DNA form, the CDR3 reads TGTGCCAGCAGCTTTTCAGAAAACTATGGCTACACCTTC. As protein: CASSFSENYGYTF.